These 23 T cell receptor beta chains were sequenced from one sample in a study of tumor-infiltrating lymphocytes in primary liver carcinoma. Unsorted bulk tissue, about 19-32 mg of it, served as the source for co-extraction of RNA and DNA. Total RNA (around 510 ng) served as template for TCR beta cDNA synthesis primed by a constant-region primer. Researchers made the TCR beta libraries by running three nested multiplex PCR rounds with slightly modified ARM-PCR. A C-beta reverse primer was combined with TRBV1-TRBV30 forward primers in the first two PCR rounds, and each round had 10 cycles. One entry per CDR3 protein, called by TCRdb with MiXCR from the multiplex PCR reads. The table lists tens of thousands of distinct CDR3 sequences, around 70% of them singletons. Sequences were obtained from liver tumor tissue from sampling region 1. Subset here: tumor region T1, superior pole. The origin of the receptors is a man in his forties with primary liver carcinoma and hepatitis B virus infection.

A note on this clonotype: A read error may account for a junction end that differs from germline. The CDR3 DNA reads as TGTACCAGCAGTTACGCAGTGGACGACATCGGGGAGCTGTTTTTT. Translated, it gives CTSSYAVDDIGELFF. The chain couples TRBV6-5 to TRBJ2-2; no definite D call. Germline V gene sequence: CDR1 MNHEY, CDR2 SVGAGI. The CDR3 contains 15 residues.

Notes on this clonotype: An end of the junction does not agree with germline; a read error may underlie this. The chain joins TRBV5-4 to TRBJ2-1, with 10 bases fitting TRBD1. The CDR3 covers 16 residues. Per germline, CDR1 SGHNT and CDR2 YYREEE (reference sequence). DNA for the CDR3: TGTACCAGTGGCCGACAGGGGGCCACCTCCTACAATGAGCAGTTCTTC. Its translation is CTSGRQGATSYNEQFF.

The V call is TRBV7-2, the J call TRBJ2-4; 10 bases align to TRBD2. The CDR3 runs 16 residues. The germline V gene has CDR1 SGHTA and CDR2 FQGNSA. Unmatched junction bases numbered 9, after V lost 2 bases and J lost 8 bases. CDR3 in amino acids: CASSLMGTSDIDIQYF. The CDR3, as DNA: TGTGCCAGCAGCTTAATGGGGACTAGCGATATAGACATTCAGTACTTC.

This clonotype has more than one count but fewer than ten. This chain links TRBV6-6 with TRBJ2-2; 11 bases line up with TRBD2. This CDR3 region has 15 residues. Germline V gene data show CDR1 as MNHNY and CDR2 as SVGAGI (reference sequence). J was trimmed by 4 bases and V by 5 bases; bases with no gene match: 3. Written as DNA, the CDR3 is TGTGCCAGCAGTATTAGCGGGAGGGCCACCGGGGAGCTGTTTTTT. Amino acids: CASSISGRATGELFF.

In regard to this clonotype: A much more abundant neighbour one base away suggests this may be a read error. This chain uses TRBV28 with TRBJ2-7; D not certain. Germline lookup yields CDR1 MDHEN and CDR2 SYDVKM. This CDR3 is 16 amino acids long. Written as DNA, the CDR3 is TGTGCCAACAGTTCCCCCTTGGCTACCTTCGGCTCCGAGCAGTACTTC. Amino acids: CANSSPLATFGSEQYF.

This clonotype was picked up many times. The rearrangement joins TRBV5-1 to TRBJ2-3; D gene unclear. Trimming left V 1 base short and J 3 bases short, with 15 bases between. Germline V lookup: CDR1 SGHRS, CDR2 YFSETQ. The CDR3 is 16 amino acids. In DNA, the CDR3 is TGCGCCAGCAGCTTGACTGGCGGAATGATGACAGATACGCAGTATTTT. Its protein product is CASSLTGGMMTDTQYF.

This chain connects TRBV29-1 to TRBJ2-7, with TRBD1 identical over 9 bases. The CDR3 sequence is 13 residues long. V lost 7 bases and J lost 9; bases outside the gene matches: 13. Germline V gene sequence: CDR1 SQVTM, CDR2 ANQGSEA. The CDR3 sequence is CSARTGADYRQYF. CDR3 nucleotides: TGCAGCGCCCGGACAGGGGCGGATTACCGGCAGTACTTC.

Note on this clonotype: Germline is not matched at one junction end, which may reflect a read error. The chain has TRBV28 and TRBJ1-5; D gene ambiguous. CDR1 and CDR2 (germline): MDHEN, SYDVKM. CDR3 length: 14 residues. In nucleotides, the CDR3 is TGTGCCAGCAGTTTTCCCTCGGGCAATCAGCCCCACCATTTT. Amino acids: CASSFPSGNQPHHF.

This clonotype has a handful of counts. The chain uses TRBV28 and TRBJ1-1; tentatively, D is TRBD1 (5 bases). Trimming cost V 9 bases and J 0 bases, with 17 bases left between them. Germline V gene sequence: CDR1 MDHEN, CDR2 SYDVKM. This CDR3 comprises 15 residues. CDR3 amino acids: CASCAWDRLNTEAFF. In DNA form, the CDR3 reads TGTGCCAGTTGTGCCTGGGACCGATTGAACACTGAAGCTTTCTTT. The variable domain in full, with the rest retrieved from reference TRBV28 and TRBJ1-1, is DVKVTQSSRYLVKRTGEKVFLECVQDMDHENMFWYRQDPGLGLRLIYFSYDVKMKEKGDIPEGYSVSREKKERFSLILESASTNQTSMYLCASCAWDRLNTEAFFGQGTRLTVV.

Comments on this clonotype: This may come from a read error, since a much larger clone is one base off. The chain joins TRBV4-1 to TRBJ1-5; the D is unclear. The CDR3 has 14 residues. CDR1 MGHRA and CDR2 YSYEKL come from the germline V gene. CDR3 residues: CASSQGYSNQLQHF. In DNA form, the CDR3 reads TGCGCCAGCAGCCAGGGGTATAGCAATCAGCTCCAGCATTTT.

A note on this clonotype: With a much larger clone just one base away, this may be a read error. The chain uses TRBV21-1 and TRBJ2-4; no DNA check was done on the table's D call, TRBD1. TRBV21-1 constitutes a pseudogene. The CDR3 is made up of 16 amino acids. The CDR3 DNA follows: TGTGCCAGCTGCAAAGAAAGGGGTTGTGACAAAAACATTCAGTACTTC. Protein sequence: CASCKERGCDKNIQYF.

About this clonotype itself: The junction does not match germline at one end; this may be a read error. The chain is built from TRBV4-1 and TRBJ1-2, with D possibly TRBD1 on 5 matching bases. This CDR3 is built from 14 residues. Germline CDR1 is MGHRA and CDR2 is YSYEKL. The CDR3 is CTSSQGEGTGGYTF. As DNA, the CDR3 is TGTACCAGCAGCCAAGGGGAAGGGACGGGTGGCTACACCTTC.

Points on this clonotype: At one end the junction does not follow the germline gene, possibly because of a read error. This chain uses TRBV6-5 with TRBJ2-3, with 7 bases identical to TRBD2. The CDR3 is made up of 12 amino acids. Germline V gene data show CDR1 as MNHEY and CDR2 as SVGAGI. DNA of the CDR3: TGTGCCAGCTGTTACCGGGGGGATATGCAGTATTTT. Translation gives CASCYRGDMQYF.

A remark on this clonotype: Because it lacks the conserved phenylalanine or tryptophan at the end, this CDR3 is likely a read error. The DNA is omitted, as the CDR3 cannot be located on it reliably, and the CDR3 follows TCRdb's listing. This chain's CDR3 is CASSLDVGGLTDTQYY. The rearrangement links TRBV11-2 to TRBJ2-3; the table's D call, TRBD1, has no DNA check behind it. The CDR3 adds up to 16 amino acids, both ends counted. Germline assignment: CDR1 SGHAT and CDR2 FQNNGV.

Of note for this clonotype: Mismatch with germline at one junction end may stem from a read error. The chain has TRBV11-2 and TRBJ1-1, with 10 positions matching TRBD1. Germline V gene sequence: CDR1 SGHAT, CDR2 FQNNGV. This CDR3 spans 17 amino acids. For the CDR3, the DNA is TGTGTCAGCAGCCGAGTGGGGGGACAGGGGTTTGGCACTGAAGCTTTCTTT. Translated, it gives CVSSRVGGQGFGTEAFF. Variable domain in full (rest from reference TRBV11-2 and TRBJ1-1): EAGVAQSPRYKIIEKRQSVAFWCNPISGHATLYWYQQILGQGPKLLIQFQNNGVVDDSQLPKDRFSAERLKGVDSTLKIQPAKLEDSAVYLCVSSRVGGQGFGTEAFFGQGTRLTVV.

Details on this clonotype: The junction departs from the called germline gene at one end, perhaps through a read error. The gene calls are TRBV11-2 and TRBJ2-5; weak D call: TRBD1 (5 bases). Germline V gives CDR1 SGHAT, CDR2 FQNNGV. The CDR3 covers 17 residues. In DNA, the CDR3 is TGTGCCAGCAGCCTAGGGGCCTTATCCGGGTTTCAAGATACCCAGTACTTC. Protein sequence: CASSLGALSGFQDTQYF.

In this sample, this clonotype turned up many times. This sequence joins TRBV28 and TRBJ1-5; no definite D call. The CDR3 consists of 14 residues. Germline CDR1 MDHEN, CDR2 SYDVKM. V lost 7 bases and J lost 2, with 12 bases in between. The CDR3, as DNA: TGTGCCAGCACCTTCTTGAGAGGCAATCAGCCCCAGCATTTT. It codes for CASTFLRGNQPQHF.

This clonotype is categorized as medium-sized. In DNA, the CDR3 is TGTGCCAGCACCCCTCGAAGGGGGGCGATACTCGAGCAGTACTTC. Its protein is CASTPRRGAILEQYF. The rearrangement uses TRBV6-1 and TRBJ2-7, with D possibly being TRBD1 or TRBD2 (6 bases each). Germline assignment: CDR1 MNHNS and CDR2 SASEGT. This CDR3 has 15 residues. V was shortened by 7 bases and J by 6 bases, with 22 bases between the two germline ends.

As to this clonotype: A read error may account for a junction end that differs from germline. The rearrangement links TRBV6-5 to TRBJ2-1; 9 positions match TRBD1. CDR1 and CDR2 (germline): MNHEY, SVGAGI. The CDR3 consists of 14 residues. DNA of the CDR3: TGTGTCAGCAGCTGGCAGGACAGGGGCAATGAGCAGTTCTTC. Translated, it gives CVSSWQDRGNEQFF.

Details on this clonotype: A read error may explain this, as a much larger clone is one base away. The V and J genes are TRBV5-6 and TRBJ2-3, with 8 bases fitting TRBD2. The germline V gene has CDR1 SGHDT and CDR2 YYEEEE. Unmatched junction bases numbered 5, after V lost 3 bases and J lost 8 bases. The CDR3 is 13 amino acids. DNA for the CDR3: TGTGCCAGCAGCTCCCCCGGGGGGGGTACGCAGTATTTT. Its translation: CASSSPGGGTQYF.

Notes on this clonotype: The CDR3 ends on some other residue instead of the conserved phenylalanine or tryptophan, so this is likely a read error. V is TRBV11-2 and J is TRBJ1-5; D gene uncertain. CDR1 and CDR2 (germline): SGHAT, FQNNGV. V lost 5 bases and J 5 bases, leaving 10 bases between the germline ends. The CDR3 covers 13 residues. The CDR3 reads CASSTGYDQPQHY. DNA for the CDR3: TGTGCCAGCAGCACTGGGTATGATCAGCCCCAGCATTAT.

For this clonotype: At one of its ends the junction is not consistent with the germline gene, which may arise from a read error. The chain couples TRBV30 to TRBJ2-1, with TRBD2 matching 7 bases. Germline V CDR1 and CDR2: GTSNPN, SVGIG (reference sequence). The CDR3 contains 11 residues. The CDR3 DNA reads TGTGTCTGGAGTAGGGAGGGAACGGAGTTCTTC. Protein: CVWSREGTEFF.

The CDR3, as DNA: TGTGCCAGTAGTATAGAGGCGGCAGTCGAGGGTGAGCAGTTCTTC. Its translation: CASSIEAAVEGEQFF. The chain joins TRBV19 to TRBJ2-1; the D gene is possibly TRBD2 (5 bases). Trimming took off 0 bases at V and 9 bases at J, with 15 bases between the two ends. The CDR3 sequence is 15 residues long. Looked up from germline, CDR1 is LNHDA and CDR2 is SQIVND (reference sequence).